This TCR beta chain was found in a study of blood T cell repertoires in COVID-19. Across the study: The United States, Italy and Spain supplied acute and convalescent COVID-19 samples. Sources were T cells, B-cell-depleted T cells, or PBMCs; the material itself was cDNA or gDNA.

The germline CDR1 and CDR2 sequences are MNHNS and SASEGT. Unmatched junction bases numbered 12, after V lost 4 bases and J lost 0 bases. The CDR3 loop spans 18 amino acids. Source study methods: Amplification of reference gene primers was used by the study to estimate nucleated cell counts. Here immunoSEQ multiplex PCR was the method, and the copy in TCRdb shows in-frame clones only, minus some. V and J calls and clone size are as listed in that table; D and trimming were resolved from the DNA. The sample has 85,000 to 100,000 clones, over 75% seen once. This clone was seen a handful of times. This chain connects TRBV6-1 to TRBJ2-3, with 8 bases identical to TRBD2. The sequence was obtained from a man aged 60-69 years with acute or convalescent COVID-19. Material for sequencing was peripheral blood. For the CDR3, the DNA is TGTGCCAGCAGTGCTGGTTGGGGGAGCGGGGGAAGCACAGATACGCAGTATTTT. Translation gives CASSAGWGSGGSTDTQYF.